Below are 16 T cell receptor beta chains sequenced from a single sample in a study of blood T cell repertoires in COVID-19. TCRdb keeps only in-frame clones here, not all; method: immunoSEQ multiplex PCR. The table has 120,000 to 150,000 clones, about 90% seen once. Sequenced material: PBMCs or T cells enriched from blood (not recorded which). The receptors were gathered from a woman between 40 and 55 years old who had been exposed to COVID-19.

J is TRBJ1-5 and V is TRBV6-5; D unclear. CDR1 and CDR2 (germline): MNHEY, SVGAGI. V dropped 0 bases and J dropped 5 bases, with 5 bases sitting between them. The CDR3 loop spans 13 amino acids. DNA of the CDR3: TGTGCCAGCAGTTACTCATTAGATCAGCCCCAGCATTTT. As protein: CASSYSLDQPQHF.

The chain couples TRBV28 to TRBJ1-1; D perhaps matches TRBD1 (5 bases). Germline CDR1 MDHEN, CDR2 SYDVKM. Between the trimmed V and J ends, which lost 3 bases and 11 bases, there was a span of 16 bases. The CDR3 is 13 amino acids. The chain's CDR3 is CASSLGGKGSAFF. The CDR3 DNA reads TGTGCCAGCAGTTTGGGGGGGAAAGGCTCTGCTTTCTTT. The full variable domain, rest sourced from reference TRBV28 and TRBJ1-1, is DVKVTQSSRYLVKRTGEKVFLECVQDMDHENMFWYRQDPGLGLRLIYFSYDVKMKEKGDIPEGYSVSREKKERFSLILESASTNQTSMYLCASSLGGKGSAFFGQGTRLTVV.

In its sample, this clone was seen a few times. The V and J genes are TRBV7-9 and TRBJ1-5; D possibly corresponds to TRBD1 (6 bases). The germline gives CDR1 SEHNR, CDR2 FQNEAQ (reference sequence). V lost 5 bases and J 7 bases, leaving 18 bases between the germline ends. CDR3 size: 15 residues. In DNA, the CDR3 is TGTGCCAGCAGCACCGGGCCAGGGGCAGTCCAGCCCCAGCATTTT. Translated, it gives CASSTGPGAVQPQHF.

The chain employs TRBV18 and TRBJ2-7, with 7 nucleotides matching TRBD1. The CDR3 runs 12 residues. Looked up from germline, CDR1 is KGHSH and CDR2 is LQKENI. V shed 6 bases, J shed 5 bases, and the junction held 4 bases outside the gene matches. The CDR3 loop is CASSLGQNEQYF. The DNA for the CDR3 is TGTGCCAGCTCCCTGGGACAGAACGAGCAGTACTTC.

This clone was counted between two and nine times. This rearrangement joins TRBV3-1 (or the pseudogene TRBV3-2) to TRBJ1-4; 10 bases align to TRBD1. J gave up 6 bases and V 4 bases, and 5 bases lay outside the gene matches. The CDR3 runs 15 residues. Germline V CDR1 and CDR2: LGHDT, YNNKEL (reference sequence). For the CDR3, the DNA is TGTGCCAGCAGCCTCCGGGACAGGGGATATGAAAAACTGTTTTTT. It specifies CASSLRDRGYEKLFF.

Here the CDR3 reads CASSLVAHTGELFF. DNA for the CDR3: TGTGCCAGCAGCTTAGTGGCCCACACCGGGGAGCTGTTTTTT. This chain uses TRBV11-3 with TRBJ2-2; D is ambiguous. CDR1 and CDR2 from the germline V gene are SGHNT and YENEEA. V lost 1 base, J lost 3 bases, and 6 bases lay in between. The CDR3 is 14 amino acids.

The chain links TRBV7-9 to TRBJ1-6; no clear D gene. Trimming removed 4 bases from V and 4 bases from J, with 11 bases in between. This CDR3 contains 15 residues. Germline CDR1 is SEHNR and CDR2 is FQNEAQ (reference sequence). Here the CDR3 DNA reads TGTGCCAGCAGCTCCCCAACATCTTATAATTCACCCCTCCACTTT. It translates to CASSSPTSYNSPLHF.

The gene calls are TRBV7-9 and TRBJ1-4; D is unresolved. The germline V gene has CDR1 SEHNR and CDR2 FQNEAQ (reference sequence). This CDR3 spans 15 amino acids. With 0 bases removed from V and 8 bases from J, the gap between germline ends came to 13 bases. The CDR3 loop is CASSLARGLGEKLFF. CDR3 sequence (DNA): TGTGCCAGCAGCTTAGCGCGGGGATTAGGAGAAAAACTGTTTTTT. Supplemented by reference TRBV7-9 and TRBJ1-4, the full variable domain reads DTGVSQNPRHKITKRGQNVTFRCDPISEHNRLYWYRQTLGQGPEFLTYFQNEAQLEKSRLLSDRFSAERPKGSFSTLEIQRTEQGDSAMYLCASSLARGLGEKLFFGSGTQLSVL.

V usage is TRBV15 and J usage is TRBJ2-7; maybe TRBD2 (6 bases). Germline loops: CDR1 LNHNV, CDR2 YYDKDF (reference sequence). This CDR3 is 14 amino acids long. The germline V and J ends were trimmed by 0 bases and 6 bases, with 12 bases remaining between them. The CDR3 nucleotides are TGTGCCACCAGCAGAGATCGGAGGGTTGGCGAGCAGTACTTC. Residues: CATSRDRRVGEQYF.

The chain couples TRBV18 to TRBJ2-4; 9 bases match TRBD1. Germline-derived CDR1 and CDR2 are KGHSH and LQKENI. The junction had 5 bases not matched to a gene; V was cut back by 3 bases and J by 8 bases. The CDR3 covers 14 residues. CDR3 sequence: CASSPTGGGDIQYF. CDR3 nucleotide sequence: TGTGCCAGCTCACCCACAGGGGGCGGGGACATTCAGTACTTC.

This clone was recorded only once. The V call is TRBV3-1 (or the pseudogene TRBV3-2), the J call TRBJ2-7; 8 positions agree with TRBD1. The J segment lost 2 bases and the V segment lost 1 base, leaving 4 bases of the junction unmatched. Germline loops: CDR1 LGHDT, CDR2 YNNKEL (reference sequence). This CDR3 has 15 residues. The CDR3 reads CASSQAPQGAYEQYF. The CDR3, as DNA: TGTGCCAGCAGCCAAGCCCCACAGGGGGCCTACGAGCAGTACTTC.

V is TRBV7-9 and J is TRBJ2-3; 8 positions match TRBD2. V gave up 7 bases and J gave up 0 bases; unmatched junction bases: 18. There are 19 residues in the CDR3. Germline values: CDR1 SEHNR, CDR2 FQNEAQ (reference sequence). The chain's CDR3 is CASIPLMTGGPHSTDTQYF. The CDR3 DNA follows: TGTGCCAGCATCCCCCTTATGACGGGGGGGCCTCATAGCACAGATACGCAGTATTTT. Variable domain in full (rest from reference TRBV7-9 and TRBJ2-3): DTGVSQNPRHKITKRGQNVTFRCDPISEHNRLYWYRQTLGQGPEFLTYFQNEAQLEKSRLLSDRFSAERPKGSFSTLEIQRTEQGDSAMYLCASIPLMTGGPHSTDTQYFGPGTRLTVL.

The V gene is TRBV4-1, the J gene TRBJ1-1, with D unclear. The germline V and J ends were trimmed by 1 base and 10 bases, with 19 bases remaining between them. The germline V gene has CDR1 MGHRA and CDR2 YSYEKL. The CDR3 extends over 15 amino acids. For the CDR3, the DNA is TGCGCCAGCAGCCAAGGCGACACCGCTCAGGTAGGAGCTTTCTTT. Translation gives CASSQGDTAQVGAFF.

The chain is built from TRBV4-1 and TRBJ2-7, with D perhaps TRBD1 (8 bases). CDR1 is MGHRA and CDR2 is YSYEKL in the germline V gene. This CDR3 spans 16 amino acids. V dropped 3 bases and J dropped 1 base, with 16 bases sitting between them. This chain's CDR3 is CASSQGGTGPSYEQYF. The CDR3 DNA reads TGCGCCAGCAGCCAGGGAGGGACAGGCCCATCCTACGAGCAGTACTTC.

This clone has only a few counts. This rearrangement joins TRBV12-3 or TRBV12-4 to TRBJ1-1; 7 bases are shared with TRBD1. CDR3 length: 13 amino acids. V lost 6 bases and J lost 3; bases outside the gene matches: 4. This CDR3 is CASRIRGDTEAFF. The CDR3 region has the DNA TGTGCCAGCAGGATCAGGGGGGACACTGAAGCTTTCTTT.

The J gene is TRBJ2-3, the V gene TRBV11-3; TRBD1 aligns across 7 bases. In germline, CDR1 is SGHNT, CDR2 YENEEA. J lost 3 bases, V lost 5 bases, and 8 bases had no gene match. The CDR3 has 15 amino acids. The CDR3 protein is CASSQGQLRTDTQYF. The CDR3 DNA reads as TGTGCCAGCAGCCAGGGACAGCTGAGGACAGATACGCAGTATTTT. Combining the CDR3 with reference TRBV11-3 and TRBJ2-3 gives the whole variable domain EAGVVQSPRYKIIEKKQPVAFWCNPISGHNTLYWYLQNLGQGPELLIRYENEEAVDDSQLPKDRFSAERLKGVDSTLKIQPAELGDSAVYLCASSQGQLRTDTQYFGPGTRLTVL.